This TCR beta chain was captured by sequencing in a study of T-cell memory formation after mild COVID-19. On this clonotype: Its antigen is currently unknown.

Constant-segment primers served in 5'RACE that generated TCR alpha and TCR beta cDNA libraries bearing sample barcodes and UMIs. TCRdb called the 5' RACE reads again in MiXCR, with one record for every CDR3 protein. The table includes 550,000 to 600,000 distinct CDR3 sequences, around a sixth detected once. Germline V gives CDR1 LGHNA, CDR2 YNFKEQ. J gave up 7 bases and V 4 bases, and 14 bases lay outside the gene matches. This CDR3 has 17 residues. Whole-study results and caveats: Pre-infection memory harbored some responding clones, suggesting cross-reactive memory joined. CD8+ contracting clones occupied EMRA, while CD4+ ones occupied mainly CM and EM.

The sequenced sample consisted of PBMCs or a T cell subset sorted from them (not recorded which). The rearrangement joins TRBV4-2 to TRBJ2-2; 8 positions agree with TRBD2. This receptor was obtained from an adult woman who had mild COVID-19 (a few samples of this study predate the infection). Cell type and time point are not known. CDR3 protein: CASSPEGSGIGGGELFF. The CDR3 coding sequence is TGTGCCAGCAGCCCGGAGGGTAGCGGGATCGGTGGCGGGGAGCTGTTTTTT.